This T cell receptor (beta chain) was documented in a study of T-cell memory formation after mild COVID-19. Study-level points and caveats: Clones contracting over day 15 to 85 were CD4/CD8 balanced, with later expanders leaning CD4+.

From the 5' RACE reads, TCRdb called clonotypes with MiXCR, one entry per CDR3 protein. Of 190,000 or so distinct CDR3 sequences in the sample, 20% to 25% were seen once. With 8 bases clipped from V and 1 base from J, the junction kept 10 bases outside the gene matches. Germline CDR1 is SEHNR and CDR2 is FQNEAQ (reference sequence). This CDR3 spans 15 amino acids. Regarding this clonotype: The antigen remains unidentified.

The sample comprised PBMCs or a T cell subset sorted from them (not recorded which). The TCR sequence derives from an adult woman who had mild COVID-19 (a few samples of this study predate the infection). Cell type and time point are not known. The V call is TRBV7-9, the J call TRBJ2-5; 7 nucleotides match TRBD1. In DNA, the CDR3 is TGTGCCAGCGGTCGACAGGGACGAGTCCAAGAGACCCAGTACTTC. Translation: CASGRQGRVQETQYF.